Presented here are 26 T cell receptor beta chains from one specimen sequenced in a study of T-cell memory formation after mild COVID-19. TCRdb re-called the 5' RACE reads through MiXCR, storing one row per CDR3 protein. The profile covers roughly 500,000 distinct CDR3 sequences, with around 21% appearing a single time and around 13% taken by the ten largest. Sequencing input: PBMCs or a T cell subset sorted from them (not recorded which). The receptors stem from an adult woman who had mild COVID-19 (a few samples of this study predate the infection). Cell type and time point are not known.

This clonotype showed up just a few times. V and J are TRBV11-2 and TRBJ2-7, with D maybe TRBD1 (5 bases). V lost 3 bases and J 3 bases, leaving 9 bases between the germline ends. The germline gives CDR1 SGHAT, CDR2 FQNNGV. The CDR3 spans 13 residues. Written as DNA, the CDR3 is TGTGCCAGCAGCTTGAACGGACACTACGAGCAGTACTTC. The encoded protein is CASSLNGHYEQYF.

The rearrangement uses TRBV14 and TRBJ2-1; 9 nucleotides align to TRBD2. This CDR3 has 18 amino acids. Trimming took 0 bases from V and 9 from J; bases not matched to a gene: 15. The V gene's germline CDR1 is SGHDN and CDR2 FVKESK. CDR3 amino acids: CASSQDWERRGGSFEQFF. Written as DNA, the CDR3 is TGTGCCAGCAGCCAAGATTGGGAGCGGCGGGGGGGCTCTTTTGAGCAGTTCTTC.

The rearrangement links TRBV7-2 to TRBJ1-5; a possible D gene is TRBD1 (6 bases). The CDR3 sequence is 20 residues long. Germline values: CDR1 SGHTA, CDR2 FQGNSA. The V and J ends lost 2 bases and 3 bases respectively, with 26 bases between them. The CDR3 sequence is CASSLITPGAGGTYNQPQHF. The CDR3 coding sequence is TGTGCCAGCAGCTTAATCACGCCAGGGGCTGGGGGCACTTACAATCAGCCCCAGCATTTT.

This clonotype was counted between two and nine times. The chain joins TRBV7-2 to TRBJ2-7, with D perhaps TRBD1 or TRBD2 (6 bases each). The V end lost 5 bases, the J end lost 7 bases, and 15 bases lay between the germline ends. CDR1 is SGHTA and CDR2 is FQGNSA in the germline V gene. The CDR3 has 13 amino acids. The CDR3 DNA follows: TGTGCCAGCAGCCTCCCACTAGGGGGGGAGCAGTACTTC. This translates into CASSLPLGGEQYF.

The rearrangement links TRBV7-9 to TRBJ2-7; 10 bases align to TRBD2. The germline CDR1 and CDR2 sequences are SEHNR and FQNEAQ (reference sequence). CDR3 size: 16 residues. V gave up 5 bases and J gave up 4 bases; unmatched junction bases: 11. The CDR3 sequence is CASSPLLAGAGYEQYF. The CDR3 DNA is TGTGCCAGCAGCCCCCTCCTAGCGGGAGCAGGGTACGAGCAGTACTTC.

This clonotype was picked up a small number of times. This chain uses TRBV7-9 with TRBJ2-7, with D tentatively TRBD1 (6 bases). The CDR3 is 14 amino acids. Germline V CDR1 and CDR2: SEHNR, FQNEAQ (reference sequence). V lost 5 bases and J 3 bases, leaving 14 bases between the germline ends. The CDR3 nucleotides read TGTGCCAGCAGCCACCTGACAGGACTCTACGAGCAGTACTTC. Translated: CASSHLTGLYEQYF.

This clonotype was seen at least ten times. The V gene is TRBV6-5, the J gene TRBJ2-1; D gene ambiguous. This CDR3 contains 12 residues. The V gene's germline CDR1 is MNHEY and CDR2 SVGAGI. V was shortened by 5 bases and J by 6 bases, with 8 bases between the two germline ends. CDR3: CASSIGSNEQFF. CDR3 nucleotide sequence: TGTGCCAGCAGTATAGGTTCCAATGAGCAGTTCTTC.

V and J are TRBV14 and TRBJ2-1; 7 nucleotides match TRBD1. V dropped 3 bases and J dropped 10; count of bases not matched to a gene: 6. CDR3 length equals 13 residues. Germline CDR1 SGHDN, CDR2 FVKESK. This chain's CDR3 is CASSQRLRGEQFF. In nucleotides, the CDR3 is TGTGCCAGCAGCCAGCGGCTCAGGGGGGAGCAGTTCTTC.

The CDR3 DNA reads as TGTGCCAGCAGTTACGCTAGGGGCAGGGGGGTTCGAGAGACCCAGTACTTC. Its translation: CASSYARGRGVRETQYF. This chain uses TRBV6-2 or TRBV6-3 with TRBJ2-5, with D tentatively TRBD1 (7 bases). CDR3 length: 17 residues. V was clipped by 2 bases and J by 4 bases, with 20 bases between them. CDR1 is MNHEY and CDR2 is SVGEGT in the germline V gene.

The V gene is TRBV6-1, the J gene TRBJ1-6, with a weak D call TRBD1 (5 bases). There are 17 residues in the CDR3. Germline values: CDR1 MNHNS, CDR2 SASEGT. V shed 5 bases and J shed 0 bases, with 14 bases lying between them. The CDR3 loop reads CASSPGGGSSYNSPLHF. The CDR3 nucleotides are TGTGCCAGCAGTCCTGGTGGGGGAAGCTCCTATAATTCACCCCTCCACTTT.

This clonotype was detected a few times. The rearrangement joins TRBV25-1 to TRBJ1-6, with 7 bases lining up with TRBD1. The CDR3 is 15 amino acids. V dropped 3 bases and J dropped 10; count of bases not matched to a gene: 9. Germline-derived CDR1 and CDR2 are MGHDK and SYGVNS. For the CDR3, the DNA is TGTGCCAGCAGTGAGTCGACAGGGTTGGAGTCACCCCTCCACTTT. Translating it yields CASSESTGLESPLHF. The full variable domain, its missing parts supplied by reference TRBV25-1 and TRBJ1-6, is EADIYQTPRYLVIGTGKKITLECSQTMGHDKMYWYQQDPGMELHLIHYSYGVNSTEKGDLSSESTVSRIRTEHFPLTLESARPSHTSQYLCASSESTGLESPLHFGNGTRLTVT.

This chain links TRBV7-2 with TRBJ2-3; unclear D gene. V was pared by 2 bases and J by 2 bases, with 17 bases between. This CDR3 comprises 17 residues. CDR1 and CDR2 (germline): SGHTA, FQGNSA. This CDR3 is CASSLNTGLGYTDTQYF. CDR3 coding DNA: TGTGCCAGCAGCTTAAATACGGGCCTGGGATACACAGATACGCAGTATTTT.

V is TRBV4-1 and J is TRBJ2-5, with 7 bases lining up with TRBD1. V was pared by 3 bases and J by 4 bases, with 11 bases of the junction left unmatched. CDR3 length: 16 amino acids. Germline CDR1 is MGHRA and CDR2 is YSYEKL. CDR3 in amino acids: CASSHPSTGIGETQYF. CDR3 coding DNA: TGCGCCAGCAGCCACCCCTCGACAGGGATAGGAGAGACCCAGTACTTC.

The table lists this clonotype with many counts. This chain joins TRBV28 and TRBJ2-4; 12 positions agree with TRBD1. CDR3 length: 18 residues. Trimming cost V 4 bases and J 0 bases; bases outside gene matches: 7. From germline, CDR1 is MDHEN and CDR2 SYDVKM. The CDR3 region is CASSSRDRGRSAKNIQYF. CDR3 nucleotides: TGTGCCAGCAGTTCCCGGGACAGGGGGCGTTCAGCCAAAAACATTCAGTACTTC.

The chain uses TRBV2 and TRBJ1-2; 8 nucleotides match TRBD1. Germline V gene data show CDR1 as SNHLY and CDR2 as FYNNEI. The CDR3 has 15 residues. The V and J ends lost 1 base and 1 base, in that order; junction bases with no gene match: 2. The CDR3 protein is CASSEGTGHNYGYTF. CDR3 nucleotides: TGTGCCAGCAGTGAAGGGACAGGGCATAACTATGGCTACACCTTC.

This clonotype appeared a few times. V is TRBV29-1 and J is TRBJ2-7, with D perhaps matching TRBD1 (6 bases). Germline V gene lookup returns CDR1 SQVTM and CDR2 ANQGSEA. Trimming pared 1 base from V and 3 bases from J, leaving 16 bases between. There are 15 residues in the CDR3. The CDR3: CSVEGGEQGFYEQYF. Here the CDR3 DNA reads TGCAGCGTTGAAGGGGGCGAACAGGGCTTCTACGAGCAGTACTTC.

This clonotype came up a few times. This chain uses TRBV5-6 with TRBJ2-5, with TRBD2 identical over 10 bases. CDR3 length equals 15 residues. The J segment lost 2 bases and the V segment lost 1 base, leaving 2 bases of the junction unmatched. CDR1 is SGHDT and CDR2 is YYEEEE in the germline V gene. CDR3 in DNA: TGTGCCAGCAGCTTGAAAGCGGGGGGGCAAGAGACCCAGTACTTC. Protein product: CASSLKAGGQETQYF.

The chain links TRBV13 to TRBJ2-7, with a tentative D call TRBD1 (5 bases). This CDR3 contains 16 residues. Germline CDR1 is PRHDT and CDR2 is FYEKMQ (reference sequence). V was pared by 4 bases and J by 2 bases, with 18 bases between. The CDR3 spells CASSSRVIVNPYEQYF. The CDR3 bases are TGTGCCAGCAGCTCCAGGGTGATCGTTAACCCCTACGAGCAGTACTTC.

The chain has TRBV3-1 and TRBJ2-3; D uncertain. CDR3 length: 13 amino acids. Germline CDR1 and CDR2: LGHDT and YNNKEL (reference sequence). V was clipped by 3 bases and J by 2 bases, with 6 bases between them. The CDR3 coding sequence is TGTGCCAGCAGCCATAGCAACACAGATACGCAGTATTTT. Protein: CASSHSNTDTQYF.

J is TRBJ2-5 and V is TRBV4-2; TRBD2 aligns across 9 bases. Germline trimming cut 1 base from V and 5 bases from J; bases unmatched to any gene: 11. The CDR3 covers 17 residues. Looked up from germline, CDR1 is LGHNA and CDR2 is YNFKEQ. CDR3 region: CASSQGAAGGPLETQYF. CDR3 nucleotides: TGTGCCAGCAGCCAAGGTGCGGCGGGAGGGCCGTTGGAGACCCAGTACTTC.

This clonotype has more than one count but fewer than ten. This rearrangement joins TRBV9 to TRBJ2-1; the D is unclear. Trimming left V 0 bases short and J 7 bases short, with 14 bases between. CDR3 length equals 15 residues. In germline, CDR1 is SGDLS, CDR2 YYNGEE. The CDR3 protein is CASSVDPPMGNEQFF. The CDR3 DNA is TGTGCCAGCAGCGTAGACCCCCCCATGGGAAATGAGCAGTTCTTC.

This chain joins TRBV29-1 and TRBJ1-1; no firm D call. The ends were cut back, 5 bases at V and 1 base at J, with 8 bases in the middle. The CDR3 totals 12 residues. In germline, CDR1 is SQVTM, CDR2 ANQGSEA. In nucleotides, the CDR3 is TGCAGCGTTACTCGCCCGAACACTGAAGCTTTCTTT. It translates to CSVTRPNTEAFF.

The chain recombines TRBV5-1 with TRBJ1-4, with D unresolved. CDR1 and CDR2 (germline): SGHRS, YFSETQ. Trimming took off 4 bases at V and 8 bases at J, with 15 bases between the two ends. The CDR3 consists of 14 residues. CDR3: CASSLGQESEKLFF. CDR3 nucleotides: TGCGCCAGCAGCCTCGGCCAGGAGTCGGAAAAACTGTTTTTT.

The J gene is TRBJ2-7, the V gene TRBV7-9, with a weak D call TRBD2 (5 bases). The V gene's germline CDR1 is SEHNR and CDR2 FQNEAQ (reference sequence). The ends were cut back, 8 bases at V and 6 bases at J, with 23 bases in the middle. The CDR3 length is 15 residues. Written as DNA, the CDR3 is TGTGCCAGCTCCCTCCTGTTGAGGCGGAGCGGCGAGCAGTACTTC. This gives the protein CASSLLLRRSGEQYF.

CDR3 in DNA: TGCAGCGTTGCCCGGCGGATGAACACTGAAGCTTTCTTT. This codes for CSVARRMNTEAFF. This chain links TRBV29-1 with TRBJ1-1; no definite D call. Trimming pared 4 bases from V and 0 bases from J, leaving 9 bases between. The CDR3 spans 13 residues. Germline CDR1 is SQVTM and CDR2 is ANQGSEA.

This clonotype was picked up a small number of times. The gene calls are TRBV7-7 and TRBJ2-2; D is possibly TRBD1 (5 bases). This CDR3 has 15 amino acids. V gave up 2 bases and J gave up 1 base, with 8 bases separating them. Looked up from germline, CDR1 is SSHAT and CDR2 is FNYEAQ (reference sequence). The CDR3 nucleotides are TGTGCCAGCAGCTTAAATACAGGGAACACCGGGGAGCTGTTTTTT. Translated, it gives CASSLNTGNTGELFF.